A selection of T cell receptor beta chains follows, all from one sample in a study of cytomegalovirus exposure and HLA in healthy donors. The protocol was immunoSEQ multiplex PCR, while the TCRdb copy is restricted to in-frame clones and leaves out a portion. The ten top clones account for roughly 6%, within a sample of about 88,000 clones. The sample taken for sequencing was PBMCs. These receptors came from a girl aged 10 to 17 in good health and CMV-seropositive. Each CDR3 is given with its conserved first and last residue.

CASSTTGEQYF	TRBJ2-7	TRBV6-5
CASGAPNTGELFF	TRBJ2-2	TRBV12-5
CASKGLAPIEVYEQYF	TRBJ2-7	TRBV2
CASSLTGGGSPLHF	TRBJ1-6	TRBV28
CASSQPGFEETQYF	TRBJ2-5	TRBV6-1
CASSVNRTYGYTF	TRBJ1-2	TRBV25-1
CASSLGRGRQNSPLHF	TRBJ1-6	TRBV5-6
CASSQDGTLRPLHF	TRBJ1-6	TRBV4-2
CATSRGQAPTDTQYF	TRBJ2-3	TRBV15
CASSSPSGGLTGELFF	TRBJ2-2	TRBV5-1
CASSLGGTGSTEDFF	TRBJ1-1	TRBV5-1
CASSEQTALSPLHF	TRBJ1-6	TRBV2
CASSSSVREQFF	TRBJ2-1	TRBV7-9
CSVDRAMNTEAFF	TRBJ1-1	TRBV29-1
CSATQQDTEAFF	TRBJ1-1	TRBV29-1
CASSLDSNQPQHF	TRBJ1-5	TRBV7-8